Following are 13 T cell receptor beta chains from one sample sequenced in a study of beta chain features in type 1 diabetes. The authors reverse transcribed all of the isolated RNA, so sequencing captured expressed TCRB transcripts. Generated by immunoSEQ multiplex PCR, the TCRdb table keeps only in-frame clones and is missing some. The sample comprises fewer than 150,000 clones, 6% to 7.5% of which are singletons, and roughly 1.5% rests with the top ten. Sequenced sample: central memory CD4+ T cells from blood. The receptors originated from a woman aged 25-40 years in good health.

The chain joins TRBV28 to TRBJ2-1; 8 bases line up with TRBD2. With V trimmed by 4 bases and J by 7 bases, 18 bases remained unmatched. CDR1 is MDHEN, CDR2 SYDVKM, per germline. CDR3 length: 18 residues. The CDR3 sequence is CASSSLLSWAGGINEQFF. CDR3 nucleotide sequence: TGTGCCAGCAGTTCCCTACTGAGTTGGGCGGGAGGTATTAATGAGCAGTTCTTC.

This clone was observed many times. This chain connects TRBV28 to TRBJ1-5, with 7 nucleotides matching TRBD1. The CDR3 loop spans 15 amino acids. CDR1 MDHEN and CDR2 SYDVKM come from the germline V gene. Trimming took 6 bases from V and 2 from J; bases not matched to a gene: 7. CDR3 nucleotides: TGTGCCAGCAGGGGAGACAGGGTTGGCAATCAGCCCCAGCATTTT. Translating it yields CASRGDRVGNQPQHF.

This clone has just a few counts. The V and J genes are TRBV5-4 and TRBJ1-1; D gene ambiguous. With 1 base removed from V and 5 bases from J, the gap between germline ends came to 12 bases. CDR3 length: 14 amino acids. CDR1 SGHNT and CDR2 YYREEE come from the germline V gene (reference sequence). In DNA form, the CDR3 reads TGTGCCAGCAGCTTGAGACGTAGCGGGACTGAAGCTTTCTTT. It yields the protein CASSLRRSGTEAFF.

V gene TRBV4-2 combines with J gene TRBJ2-1, with 8 bases lining up with TRBD1. The junction had 8 bases not matched to a gene; V was cut back by 3 bases and J by 7 bases. The CDR3 totals 15 residues. Germline-derived CDR1 and CDR2 are LGHNA and YNFKEQ. The CDR3 DNA reads TGTGCCAGCAGCCACAGAGACAGGGGTGGGAATGAGCAGTTCTTC. Its protein product is CASSHRDRGGNEQFF.

This rearrangement joins TRBV28 to TRBJ2-3; 7 bases align to TRBD1. With 6 bases clipped from V and 1 base from J, the junction kept 4 bases outside the gene matches. The germline V gene has CDR1 MDHEN and CDR2 SYDVKM. There are 14 residues in the CDR3. This CDR3 reads CASSLGQRTDTQYF. CDR3 sequence (DNA): TGTGCCAGCAGCCTGGGACAGCGCACAGATACGCAGTATTTT.

The CDR3 is CASSQDPARSYNEQFF. The CDR3 DNA is TGTGCCAGCAGCCAAGATCCAGCGCGATCCTACAATGAGCAGTTCTTC. The rearrangement uses TRBV7-9 and TRBJ2-1; D is undetermined. The CDR3 spans 16 residues. V lost 5 bases to trimming and J lost 1 base, with 15 bases between them. The germline gives CDR1 SEHNR, CDR2 FQNEAQ (reference sequence).

In this sample, this clone turned up a few times. The V gene is TRBV6-1, the J gene TRBJ2-1; 7 bases line up with TRBD1. The CDR3 has 11 amino acids. Germline loops: CDR1 MNHNS, CDR2 SASEGT. With V trimmed by 3 bases and J by 12 bases, 2 bases remained unmatched. CDR3 sequence: CASSDYRGQFF. DNA for the CDR3: TGTGCCAGCAGTGACTACAGGGGGCAGTTCTTC.

This clone has just a few counts. This rearrangement joins TRBV11-2 to TRBJ2-4; D remains ambiguous. The CDR3 extends over 13 amino acids. Germline loops: CDR1 SGHAT, CDR2 FQNNGV. Trimming shortened V by 0 bases and J by 14 bases, and 14 bases separated the two germline ends. The CDR3, as DNA: TGTGCCAGCAGCTTAGATCTCGGCCGAGGCGAGTACTTC. It codes for CASSLDLGRGEYF.

This clone was seen a few times. The chain joins TRBV7-3 to TRBJ2-2; weak D call: TRBD2 (5 bases). The germline V gene encodes CDR1 SGHTA and CDR2 FQGTGA. V was cut by 5 bases and J by 3 bases, with 16 bases left in between. The CDR3 is 16 amino acids. CDR3 coding DNA: TGTGCCAGCAGCCCGCGGGTGAGGCGGGACACCGGGGAGCTGTTTTTT. Amino acid sequence: CASSPRVRRDTGELFF.

The rearrangement joins TRBV28 to TRBJ2-3, with 10 bases fitting TRBD1. The ends lost 9 bases at V and 3 bases at J; junction bases unmatched: 6. The CDR3 runs 14 residues. The germline V gene has CDR1 MDHEN and CDR2 SYDVKM. In nucleotides, the CDR3 is TGTGCCAGTTTGTCGGGACAGGGGACAGATACGCAGTATTTT. It specifies CASLSGQGTDTQYF.

The gene calls are TRBV15 and TRBJ2-1; the match to TRBD2 covers 10 bases. The trim removed 2 bases at V and 8 bases at J, leaving 12 bases unmatched. The CDR3 length is 17 residues. The germline V gene encodes CDR1 LNHNV and CDR2 YYDKDF (reference sequence). CDR3 sequence reads: CATSRTAGGRPGDEQFF. DNA of the CDR3: TGTGCCACCAGCAGAACAGCGGGAGGGCGTCCGGGGGATGAGCAGTTCTTC.

CDR3 loop: CATTTAGFTYEQYF. CDR3 DNA: TGTGCCACCACGACGGCGGGGTTCACCTACGAGCAGTACTTC. This sequence joins TRBV6-1 and TRBJ2-7; weak D call: TRBD2 (6 bases). Germline V gene lookup returns CDR1 MNHNS and CDR2 SASEGT. This CDR3 is 14 amino acids long. The germline V and J ends were trimmed by 10 bases and 2 bases, with 18 bases remaining between them.

The chain is built from TRBV28 and TRBJ2-3; 10 bases are a match to TRBD2. The CDR3 has 16 amino acids. In germline, CDR1 is MDHEN, CDR2 SYDVKM. The V segment lost 3 bases and the J segment 3 bases; nucleotides outside the gene matches: 6. CDR3 bases: TGTGCCAGCAGTTTTGGGTCTAGCGGGAGTACAGATACGCAGTATTTT. Protein sequence: CASSFGSSGSTDTQYF.